This T cell receptor beta chain is from a study of cytomegalovirus exposure and HLA in healthy donors. This CDR3 is built from 15 residues. The germline V gene has CDR1 SEHNR and CDR2 FQNEAQ (reference sequence). V was cut by 1 base and J by 3 bases, with 12 bases left in between. Turning to this clone: Its antigen is currently unknown.

General study findings and limits: It was reported in a later analysis that an Asian-associated ancestry cluster showed fewer N-insertions than the approximately 690-donor mean.

Use of 60 Vbeta and 13 Jbeta primers characterized the PCR. TCRdb's copy holds only in-frame clones and misses some; the assay was immunoSEQ multiplex PCR. There are about 190,000 clones in the sample; approximately 87% occur only once, and 1% to 1.5% lies in the top ten. The chain has TRBV7-9 and TRBJ1-2, with D perhaps matching TRBD1 (5 bases). The sequence derives from a young man in good health and CMV-seronegative. Input material: PBMCs. CDR3 amino acids: CASSLEVRADYGYTF. DNA for the CDR3: TGTGCCAGCAGCTTAGAAGTCAGGGCGGACTATGGCTACACCTTC.